A single sample is the source of the 3 T cell receptor beta chains below, sequenced in a study of cytomegalovirus exposure and HLA in healthy donors. Researchers ran the PCR with 60 Vbeta and 13 Jbeta primers. Method: immunoSEQ multiplex PCR; TCRdb's copy keeps in-frame clones and lacks some. The data show about 160,000 clones, over 75% seen once. Sequencing was carried out using PBMCs. These receptors were obtained from a woman under 30 in good health and CMV-seronegative.

V and J are TRBV5-1 and TRBJ2-1; tentatively, D is TRBD1 (6 bases). V lost 0 bases to trimming and J lost 7 bases, with 14 bases between them. The CDR3 extends over 15 amino acids. Germline V gene data show CDR1 as SGHRS and CDR2 as YFSETQ. In nucleotides, the CDR3 is TGCGCCAGCAGCTTGGGTCAGGGGCCCACGAATGAGCAGTTCTTC. It yields the protein CASSLGQGPTNEQFF.

The rearrangement uses TRBV19 and TRBJ1-5; TRBD1 is a possible D gene (5 bases). The V gene's germline CDR1 is LNHDA and CDR2 SQIVND (reference sequence). The CDR3 spans 15 residues. Trimming pared 2 bases from V and 4 bases from J, leaving 12 bases between. The CDR3, as DNA: TGTGCCAGTAGTATACCAAGGACACAAAATCAGCCCCAGCATTTT. It encodes CASSIPRTQNQPQHF.

This CDR3 is CASSSPRGYGYTF. DNA of the CDR3: TGTGCCAGCAGTTCTCCCCGGGGCTATGGCTACACCTTC. The chain joins TRBV6-6 to TRBJ1-2, with D unresolved. Trimming pared 4 bases from V and 4 bases from J, leaving 10 bases between. Germline V CDR1 and CDR2: MNHNY, SVGAGI (reference sequence). The CDR3 runs to 13 residues.